The sequence of this T cell receptor (beta chain) was determined in a study of sequential checkpoint blockade in melanoma. Study-wide context: Maintenance nivolumab came after either treatment sequence.

The treatment is: randomized to nivolumab then ipilimumab (arm A) or the reverse (arm B). PBMC sorting kept live CD3+CD8+ cells without CD19 or CD56. Produced via immunoSEQ multiplex PCR; TCRdb's table is partial and in-frame only. The sample yields thousands of clones, 48% seen once. This clone appeared once. Germline V gene lookup returns CDR1 SGHTA and CDR2 FQGTGA. The CDR3 loop spans 15 amino acids. Trimming took 4 bases from V and 0 from J; bases not matched to a gene: 4. The chain employs TRBV7-3 and TRBJ2-3; TRBD2 aligns across 7 bases. Here the sequenced sample was CD8+ T cells sorted from blood (inferred from file names), taken from a patient given nivolumab and ipilimumab in sequence. This TCR was sampled from a human patient with melanoma. Some clones in this sample may be carry-over from other donors' samples. The CDR3 loop is CASSSTGGSTDTQYF. The CDR3 bases are TGTGCCAGCAGCTCGACCGGGGGGAGCACAGATACGCAGTATTTT.